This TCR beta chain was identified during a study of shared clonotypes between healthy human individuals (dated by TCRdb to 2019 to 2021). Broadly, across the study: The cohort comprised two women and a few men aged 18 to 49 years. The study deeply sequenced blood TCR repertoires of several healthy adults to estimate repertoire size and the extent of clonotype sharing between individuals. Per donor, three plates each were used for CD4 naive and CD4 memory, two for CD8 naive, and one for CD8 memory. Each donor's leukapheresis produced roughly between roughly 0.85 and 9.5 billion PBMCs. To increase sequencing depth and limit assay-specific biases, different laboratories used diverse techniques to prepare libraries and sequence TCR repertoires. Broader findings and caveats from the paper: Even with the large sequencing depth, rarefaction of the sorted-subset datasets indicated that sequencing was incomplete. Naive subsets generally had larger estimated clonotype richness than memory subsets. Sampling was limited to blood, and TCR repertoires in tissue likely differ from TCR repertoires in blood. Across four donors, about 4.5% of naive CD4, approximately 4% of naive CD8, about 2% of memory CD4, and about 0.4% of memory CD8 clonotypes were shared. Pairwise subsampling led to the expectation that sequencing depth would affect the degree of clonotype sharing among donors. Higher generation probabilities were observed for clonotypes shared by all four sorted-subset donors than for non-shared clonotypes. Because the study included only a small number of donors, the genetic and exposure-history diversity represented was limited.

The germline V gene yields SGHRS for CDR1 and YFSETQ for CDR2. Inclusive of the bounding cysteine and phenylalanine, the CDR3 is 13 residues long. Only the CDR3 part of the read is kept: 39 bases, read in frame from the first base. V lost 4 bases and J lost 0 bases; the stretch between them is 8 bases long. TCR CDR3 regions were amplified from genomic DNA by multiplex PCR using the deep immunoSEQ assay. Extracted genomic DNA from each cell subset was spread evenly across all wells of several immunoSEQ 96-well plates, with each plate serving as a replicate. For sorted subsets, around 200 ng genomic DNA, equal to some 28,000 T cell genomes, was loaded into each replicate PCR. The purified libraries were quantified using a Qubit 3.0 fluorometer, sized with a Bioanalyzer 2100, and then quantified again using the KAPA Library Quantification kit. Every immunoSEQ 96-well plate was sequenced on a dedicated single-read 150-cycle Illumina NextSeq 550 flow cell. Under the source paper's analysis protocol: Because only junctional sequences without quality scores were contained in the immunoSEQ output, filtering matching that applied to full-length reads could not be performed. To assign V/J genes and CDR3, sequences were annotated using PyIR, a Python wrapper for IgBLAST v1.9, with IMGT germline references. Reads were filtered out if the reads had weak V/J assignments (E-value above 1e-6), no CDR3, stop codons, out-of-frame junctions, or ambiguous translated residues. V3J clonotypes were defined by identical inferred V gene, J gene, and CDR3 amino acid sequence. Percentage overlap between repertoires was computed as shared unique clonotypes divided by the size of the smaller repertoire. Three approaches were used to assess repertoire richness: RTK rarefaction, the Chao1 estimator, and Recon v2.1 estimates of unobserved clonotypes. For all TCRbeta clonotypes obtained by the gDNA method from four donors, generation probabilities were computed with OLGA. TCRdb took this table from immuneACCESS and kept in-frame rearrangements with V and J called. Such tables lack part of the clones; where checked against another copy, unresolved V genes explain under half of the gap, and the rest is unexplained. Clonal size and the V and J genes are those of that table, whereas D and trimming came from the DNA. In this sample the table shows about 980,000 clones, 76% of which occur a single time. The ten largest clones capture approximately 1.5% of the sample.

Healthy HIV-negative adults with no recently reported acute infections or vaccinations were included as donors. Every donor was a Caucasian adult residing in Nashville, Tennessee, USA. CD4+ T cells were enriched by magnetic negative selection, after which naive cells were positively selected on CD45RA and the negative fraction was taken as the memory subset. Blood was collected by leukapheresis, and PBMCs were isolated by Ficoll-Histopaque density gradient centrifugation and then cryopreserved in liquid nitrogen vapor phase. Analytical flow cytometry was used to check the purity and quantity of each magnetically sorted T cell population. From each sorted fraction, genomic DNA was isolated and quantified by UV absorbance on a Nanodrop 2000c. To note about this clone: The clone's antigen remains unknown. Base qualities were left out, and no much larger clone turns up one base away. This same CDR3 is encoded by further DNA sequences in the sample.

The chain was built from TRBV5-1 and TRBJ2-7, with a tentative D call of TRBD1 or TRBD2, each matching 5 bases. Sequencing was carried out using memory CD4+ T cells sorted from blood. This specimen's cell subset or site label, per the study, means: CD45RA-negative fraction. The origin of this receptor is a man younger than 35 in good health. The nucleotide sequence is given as TGCGCCAGCAGCAGTGGGGGCTCCTACGAGCAGTACTTC. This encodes CASSSGGSYEQYF.